Presented here are 9 T cell receptor beta chains from one specimen sequenced in a study of control samples from healthy donors and cancer patients. Some clones are missing from TCRdb's copy, which holds only in-frame ones; the method was immunoSEQ multiplex PCR. This repertoire shows tens of thousands of clones, 94% found once; its top ten account for less than 4.5%. The sequencing sample was made of blood. The receptors originated from a young man in good health.

This chain connects TRBV3-1 (or the pseudogene TRBV3-2) to TRBJ1-1; no firm D call. Between the trimmed V and J ends, which lost 2 bases and 2 bases, there was a span of 0 bases. CDR3 length equals 11 residues. Germline values: CDR1 LGHDT, CDR2 YNNKEL (reference sequence). In DNA form, the CDR3 reads TGTGCCAGCAGCCAAAACACTGAAGCTTTCTTT. It codes for CASSQNTEAFF.

The rearrangement joins TRBV7-2 to TRBJ1-6, with 7 positions matching TRBD1. Germline values: CDR1 SGHTA, CDR2 FQGNSA. The CDR3 length is 14 residues. V was clipped by 4 bases and J by 8 bases; unmatched bases: 5. CDR3 coding DNA: TGTGCCAGCAGCTCGACAGGGATAGATTCACCCCTCCACTTT. This gives the protein CASSSTGIDSPLHF.

This clone showed up just once. The J gene is TRBJ1-6, the V gene TRBV19, with D tentatively TRBD1 (5 bases). Deletions cut 3 bases from V and 10 bases from J, with 10 bases between. CDR1 and CDR2 from the germline V gene are LNHDA and SQIVND (reference sequence). The CDR3 spans 13 residues. In nucleotides, the CDR3 is TGTGCCAGTAGTATCCCGACAGTCTCACCCCTCCACTTT. Its translation is CASSIPTVSPLHF.

The chain joins TRBV9 to TRBJ2-7, with D tentatively TRBD1 or TRBD2 (5 bases each). V gave up 7 bases and J gave up 2 bases, with 13 bases separating them. Germline V gene sequence: CDR1 SGDLS, CDR2 YYNGEE. The CDR3 totals 13 residues. The CDR3 here is CASGTGDPYEQYF. Written as DNA, the CDR3 is TGTGCCAGCGGGACCGGGGACCCCTACGAGCAGTACTTC. Complete variable domain (other parts from reference TRBV9 and TRBJ2-7): DSGVTQTPKHLITATGQRVTLRCSPRSGDLSVYWYQQSLDQGLQFLIQYYNGEERAKGNILERFSAQQFPDLHSELNLSSLELGDSALYFCASGTGDPYEQYFGPGTRLTVT.

V gene TRBV6-5 combines with J gene TRBJ2-1; D ambiguous. Looked up from germline, CDR1 is MNHEY and CDR2 is SVGAGI. The germline V and J ends were trimmed by 2 bases and 6 bases, with 11 bases remaining between them. CDR3 length equals 14 residues. CDR3 nucleotides: TGTGCCAGCAGTTACGGTTCGAGTGGCAATGAGCAGTTCTTC. This sequence encodes CASSYGSSGNEQFF.

The genes are TRBV4-2 and TRBJ2-1; 12 bases map to TRBD2. The CDR3 extends over 16 amino acids. Germline V gene data show CDR1 as LGHNA and CDR2 as YNFKEQ. With V trimmed by 0 bases and J by 9 bases, 6 bases remained unmatched. The CDR3 nucleotides are TGTGCCAGCAGCCAAGATCTAGCGGGAGGGTCCAGTGAGCAGTTCTTC. Encoded protein: CASSQDLAGGSSEQFF.

The chain has TRBV30 and TRBJ1-2, with D perhaps TRBD1 (6 bases). Germline loops: CDR1 GTSNPN, CDR2 SVGIG (reference sequence). The ends were cut back, 5 bases at V and 7 bases at J, with 17 bases in the middle. CDR3 length: 13 residues. CDR3 in DNA: TGTGCCTGGGGGTCACACGGGGGCCCTGGCTACACCTTC. This codes for CAWGSHGGPGYTF.

The chain combines TRBV30 with TRBJ2-1, with D perhaps assigned TRBD1 or TRBD2 (5 bases each). This CDR3 has 12 amino acids. CDR1 and CDR2 (germline): GTSNPN, SVGIG (reference sequence). Deletions cut 2 bases from V and 12 bases from J, with 14 bases between. The CDR3 sequence is CAWSIGRDVQFF. For the CDR3, the DNA is TGTGCCTGGAGTATTGGACGGGACGTGCAGTTCTTC.

The chain couples TRBV4-2 to TRBJ2-1; maybe TRBD2 (5 bases). The CDR3 spans 11 residues. Per the germline V gene, CDR1 is LGHNA and CDR2 is YNFKEQ. Trimming cost V 1 base and J 10 bases, with 5 bases left between them. The CDR3 nucleotides are TGTGCCAGCAGCCAAGGAGGGGAGCAGTTCTTC. Residues: CASSQGGEQFF.